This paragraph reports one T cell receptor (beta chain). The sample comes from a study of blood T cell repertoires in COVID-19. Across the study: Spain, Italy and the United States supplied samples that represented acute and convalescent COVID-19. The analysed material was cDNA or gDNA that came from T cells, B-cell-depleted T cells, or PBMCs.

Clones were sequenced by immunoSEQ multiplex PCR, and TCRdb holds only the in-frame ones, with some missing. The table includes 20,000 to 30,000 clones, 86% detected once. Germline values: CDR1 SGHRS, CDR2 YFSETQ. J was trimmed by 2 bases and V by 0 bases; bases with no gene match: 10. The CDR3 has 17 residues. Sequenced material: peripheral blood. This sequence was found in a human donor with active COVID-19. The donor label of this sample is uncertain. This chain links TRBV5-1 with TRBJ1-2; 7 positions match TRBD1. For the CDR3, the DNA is TGCGCCAGCAGCTTGGCACCACCGACACAGGGGAACTATGGCTACACCTTC. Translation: CASSLAPPTQGNYGYTF.